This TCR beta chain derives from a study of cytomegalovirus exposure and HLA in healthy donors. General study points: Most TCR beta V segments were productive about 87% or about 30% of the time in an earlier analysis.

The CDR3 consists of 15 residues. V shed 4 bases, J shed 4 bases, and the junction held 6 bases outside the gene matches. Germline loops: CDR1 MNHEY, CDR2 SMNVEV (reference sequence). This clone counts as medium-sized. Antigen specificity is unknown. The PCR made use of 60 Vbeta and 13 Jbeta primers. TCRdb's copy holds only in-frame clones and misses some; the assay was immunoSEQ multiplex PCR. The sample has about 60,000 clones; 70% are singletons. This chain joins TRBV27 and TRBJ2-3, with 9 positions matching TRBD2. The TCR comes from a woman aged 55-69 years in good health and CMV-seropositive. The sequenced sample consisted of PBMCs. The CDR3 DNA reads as TGTGCCAGCAGTTATGGGGCGGGGGGGCCAGATACGCAGTATTTT. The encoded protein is CASSYGAGGPDTQYF.